The sequence of this T cell receptor (beta chain) was determined in a study of T cell responses to AZD1222 COVID-19 vaccine. Overall study context: Second-dose intervals of approximately 4 or approximately 12 weeks were pooled.

Overall study results and limits: Of spike-specific TCRs, nearly half reportedly target regions left unmutated in variants. Donors were mostly white British, more females; clonal diversity possibly underestimated. Repertoire sampling occurred only after the peak T cell response.

The CDR3 is made up of 16 amino acids. Germline CDR1 and CDR2: SEHNR and FQNEAQ (reference sequence). V was trimmed by 1 base and J by 0 bases, leaving 9 bases between them. Assay: immunoSEQ multiplex PCR; the TCRdb copy retains only in-frame clones and omits some. The sample consists of about 100,000 clones, roughly 91% of them appearing once. In regard to this clone: Antigen specificity is unknown.

The chain combines TRBV7-9 with TRBJ2-2; unclear D gene. This specimen was peripheral blood, taken on day 0 of AZD1222 vaccination. The sequence was collected from an adult in good health. CDR3 nucleotide sequence: TGTGCCAGCAGCTTAGATCCGGGTTCGAACACCGGGGAGCTGTTTTTT. It encodes CASSLDPGSNTGELFF.